This is a list of T cell receptor beta chains from one sample in a study of cytomegalovirus exposure and HLA in healthy donors. Sequenced by immunoSEQ multiplex PCR; TCRdb stores in-frame clones only, minus some. The sample yields under 200,000 clones, roughly 74% seen once. The specimen was PBMCs. All receptors derive from a woman aged 30 to 39 in good health and CMV-seronegative. Each CDR3 is given with its conserved first and last residue. The order of the fields is CDR3 DNA, CDR3 protein, clone size, D gene, V gene, J gene. The D gene is left open where the match is weak. Clone sizes are given selectively: once, few, many, or a class where the clone is expanded.

CDR3nt: TGTGCCAGCAGCTTGGCGGGGGCCGGAGATACGCAGTATTTT
CDR3aa: CASSLAGAGDTQYF
abundance: -
d_gene: -
v_gene: TRBV7-3
j_gene: TRBJ2-3

CDR3nt: TGTGCCAGCAGTTCTCAGAGGCTGAACACTGAAGCTTTCTTT
CDR3aa: CASSSQRLNTEAFF
abundance: few
d_gene: -
v_gene: TRBV27
j_gene: TRBJ1-1

CDR3nt: TGTGCCAGCAGCCCCCAGGTGGGAGGGACCTACGAGCAGTACTTC
CDR3aa: CASSPQVGGTYEQYF
abundance: -
d_gene: TRBD2
v_gene: TRBV7-2
j_gene: TRBJ2-7

CDR3nt: TGCGCCAGCAGCTTGTTATCTCGGGGTTCCTACGAGCAGTACTTC
CDR3aa: CASSLLSRGSYEQYF
abundance: -
d_gene: -
v_gene: TRBV5-1
j_gene: TRBJ2-7

CDR3nt: TGTGCCAGCAGTCGGACAGGGCCTTACCCTGAAGCTTTCTTT
CDR3aa: CASSRTGPYPEAFF
abundance: -
d_gene: TRBD1
v_gene: TRBV2
j_gene: TRBJ1-1

CDR3nt: TGTGCCAGCAGCGCCCTACAGGACGTTATCTCTGGAAACACCATATATTTT
CDR3aa: CASSALQDVISGNTIYF
abundance: -
d_gene: -
v_gene: TRBV9
j_gene: TRBJ1-3

CDR3nt: TGTGCCAGTAGTATCCCCGGGGGCACTGAAGCTTTCTTT
CDR3aa: CASSIPGGTEAFF
abundance: few
d_gene: -
v_gene: TRBV19
j_gene: TRBJ1-1

CDR3nt: TGTGCCAGCAGCTCCACGGGCGGGAGGAACAATGAGCAGTTCTTC
CDR3aa: CASSSTGGRNNEQFF
abundance: -
d_gene: TRBD2
v_gene: TRBV7-2
j_gene: TRBJ2-1

CDR3nt: TGTGCCAGCAGTTCCAGGGGACTAGCGGGAGACCCCACAGATACGCAGTATTTT
CDR3aa: CASSSRGLAGDPTDTQYF
abundance: -
d_gene: TRBD2
v_gene: TRBV11-1
j_gene: TRBJ2-3

CDR3nt: TGCGCCAGCAGCCCCGGGCCTACAGGGGGCGCCGCCTACGAGCAGTACTTC
CDR3aa: CASSPGPTGGAAYEQYF
abundance: -
d_gene: TRBD1
v_gene: TRBV5-1
j_gene: TRBJ2-7

CDR3nt: TGTGCCAGCAGTTCTGGGGGGGCCAAAAACATTCAGTACTTC
CDR3aa: CASSSGGAKNIQYF
abundance: -
d_gene: -
v_gene: TRBV6-1
j_gene: TRBJ2-4

CDR3nt: TGTGCCAGTAGTCCTTCCGGGACAGGGGGGATCTACGAGCAGTACTTC
CDR3aa: CASSPSGTGGIYEQYF
abundance: -
d_gene: TRBD1
v_gene: TRBV19
j_gene: TRBJ2-7

CDR3nt: TGCAGCGTCGGGAACTACGAGCAGTACTTC
CDR3aa: CSVGNYEQYF
abundance: -
d_gene: -
v_gene: TRBV29-1
j_gene: TRBJ2-7

CDR3nt: TGTGCCAGCAGCGTAGGAGCTAGCGGGAGGGCCCATGAGACCCAGTACTTC
CDR3aa: CASSVGASGRAHETQYF
abundance: few
d_gene: TRBD2
v_gene: TRBV9
j_gene: TRBJ2-5

CDR3nt: TGCGCCAGCAGTCCCGGGGTTGGGACCTACGAGCAGTACTTC
CDR3aa: CASSPGVGTYEQYF
abundance: -
d_gene: -
v_gene: TRBV5-1
j_gene: TRBJ2-7

CDR3nt: TGTGCCAGCAGCGTAGGGATTAGGACTAGCGGGACGTCCTCGGTCTACAATGAGCAGTTCTTC
CDR3aa: CASSVGIRTSGTSSVYNEQFF
abundance: -
d_gene: TRBD2
v_gene: TRBV9
j_gene: TRBJ2-1

CDR3nt: TGTGCCAGCAGCACGAGGACAGGCTACACAGATACGCAGTATTTT
CDR3aa: CASSTRTGYTDTQYF
abundance: -
d_gene: TRBD1
v_gene: TRBV7-9
j_gene: TRBJ2-3

CDR3nt: TGTGCCAGCAGCTTGAGCTCTGGAAACACCATATATTTT
CDR3aa: CASSLSSGNTIYF
abundance: -
d_gene: -
v_gene: TRBV2
j_gene: TRBJ1-3

CDR3nt: TGTGCCACCCGGACAGGGGCGAGGTACGAGCAGTACTTC
CDR3aa: CATRTGARYEQYF
abundance: -
d_gene: TRBD1
v_gene: TRBV6-1
j_gene: TRBJ2-7

CDR3nt: TGCGCCAGCAGCTTCGTCAGGACAGAGCAAGAGACCCAGTACTTC
CDR3aa: CASSFVRTEQETQYF
abundance: -
d_gene: -
v_gene: TRBV5-1
j_gene: TRBJ2-5

CDR3nt: TGTGCCACCAAACTTCAGGGGGCGCGTGGCTACACCTTC
CDR3aa: CATKLQGARGYTF
abundance: -
d_gene: TRBD1
v_gene: TRBV6-5
j_gene: TRBJ1-2

CDR3nt: TGCGCCAGCAGCTCCGCCCCAGGGGACTACGAGCAGTACTTC
CDR3aa: CASSSAPGDYEQYF
abundance: few
d_gene: -
v_gene: TRBV5-1
j_gene: TRBJ2-7

CDR3nt: TGTGCCAGCAGTCCTACAGGGACGAGGAATCAGCCCCAGCATTTT
CDR3aa: CASSPTGTRNQPQHF
abundance: -
d_gene: -
v_gene: TRBV25-1
j_gene: TRBJ1-5

CDR3nt: TGTGCCAGCAGCCAAAGGGGTACTGAAGCTTTCTTT
CDR3aa: CASSQRGTEAFF
abundance: -
d_gene: -
v_gene: TRBV4-2
j_gene: TRBJ1-1

CDR3nt: TGTGCCAGCAGTACAGCGGCAACGGGAGGGCCCCAGCATTTT
CDR3aa: CASSTAATGGPQHF
abundance: once
d_gene: -
v_gene: TRBV2
j_gene: TRBJ1-5

CDR3nt: TGTGCCAGCAGCCGTTTTACAGGGGATACCGGGGAGCTGTTTTTT
CDR3aa: CASSRFTGDTGELFF
abundance: once
d_gene: TRBD1
v_gene: TRBV7-6
j_gene: TRBJ2-2

CDR3nt: TGCGCCAGCAGCTTGGGGCAGGGTGACTATGGCTACACCTTC
CDR3aa: CASSLGQGDYGYTF
abundance: -
d_gene: -
v_gene: TRBV5-1
j_gene: TRBJ1-2

CDR3nt: TGCAGCGCCGGGCGACAGGGGGCTGGGGGTGAGCAGTTCTTC
CDR3aa: CSAGRQGAGGEQFF
abundance: -
d_gene: TRBD1
v_gene: TRBV29-1
j_gene: TRBJ2-1

CDR3nt: TGTGCCAGTTCCCAGGGGGCGGGGTCCGGGGAGCTGTTTTTT
CDR3aa: CASSQGAGSGELFF
abundance: few
d_gene: TRBD1
v_gene: TRBV19
j_gene: TRBJ2-2

CDR3nt: TGTGCCAGCAGTTCCGCCCCGGGTAGCGGAACCTACGAGCAGTACTTC
CDR3aa: CASSSAPGSGTYEQYF
abundance: -
d_gene: -
v_gene: TRBV6-5
j_gene: TRBJ2-7

CDR3nt: TGTGCCAGCAGGGCCGGGACAGGGTCAACAAGACTCTACGAGCAGTACTTC
CDR3aa: CASRAGTGSTRLYEQYF
abundance: few
d_gene: TRBD1
v_gene: TRBV2
j_gene: TRBJ2-7

CDR3nt: TGTGCCAGCAGCTACTACAGGGGCGTAGGAAACACTGAAGCTTTCTTT
CDR3aa: CASSYYRGVGNTEAFF
abundance: -
d_gene: TRBD1
v_gene: TRBV7-9
j_gene: TRBJ1-1

CDR3nt: TGCGCCAGCAGCCACCGGGTTGAGGTGGGGGAGGCTAATGAAAAACTGTTTTTT
CDR3aa: CASSHRVEVGEANEKLFF
abundance: -
d_gene: -
v_gene: TRBV4-1
j_gene: TRBJ1-4

CDR3nt: TGTGCTAGTGGTTTGTTCACTCTACTGGGGGGGACAGGGAAACAGCCCCAGCATTTT
CDR3aa: CASGLFTLLGGTGKQPQHF
abundance: -
d_gene: TRBD1
v_gene: TRBV12-5
j_gene: TRBJ1-5

CDR3nt: TGTGCCAGCAGTTTCACGGCGGGCCTTAACACTGAAGCTTTCTTT
CDR3aa: CASSFTAGLNTEAFF
abundance: few
d_gene: -
v_gene: TRBV28
j_gene: TRBJ1-1

CDR3nt: TGTGCCAGCACCCCATTGGGGAGTAACTATGGCTACACCTTC
CDR3aa: CASTPLGSNYGYTF
abundance: -
d_gene: -
v_gene: TRBV27
j_gene: TRBJ1-2

CDR3nt: TGTGCCAGCAGCTCAAGGACAGGGGAGGAAGCTTTCTTT
CDR3aa: CASSSRTGEEAFF
abundance: -
d_gene: TRBD1
v_gene: TRBV7-2
j_gene: TRBJ1-1

CDR3nt: TGTGCCAGCAGTTATTGGCGGGGGGGCAGCGGGGAGCTGTTTTTT
CDR3aa: CASSYWRGGSGELFF
abundance: -
d_gene: TRBD2
v_gene: TRBV6-6
j_gene: TRBJ2-2

CDR3nt: TGTGCCAGCTCACCCAGACAGGATGGCTACACCTTC
CDR3aa: CASSPRQDGYTF
abundance: -
d_gene: -
v_gene: TRBV18
j_gene: TRBJ1-2

CDR3nt: TGTGCCAGCAGCTTATCGACTAGCGGGAACAATGAGCAGTTCTTC
CDR3aa: CASSLSTSGNNEQFF
abundance: -
d_gene: TRBD2
v_gene: TRBV7-2
j_gene: TRBJ2-1

CDR3nt: TGTGCCAGTAGTTCCCCCTTGGGTCGAGGGAACACTGAAGCTTTCTTT
CDR3aa: CASSSPLGRGNTEAFF
abundance: few
d_gene: -
v_gene: TRBV19
j_gene: TRBJ1-1

CDR3nt: TGCGCCAGCAGCCAAATTAGCGGGAGGGGGCCTCGTTACAATGAGCAGTTCTTC
CDR3aa: CASSQISGRGPRYNEQFF
abundance: -
d_gene: TRBD2
v_gene: TRBV4-1
j_gene: TRBJ2-1

CDR3nt: TGTGCCAGCAGCACAGGGGCCATAAACACCATATATTTT
CDR3aa: CASSTGAINTIYF
abundance: once
d_gene: TRBD1
v_gene: TRBV6-1
j_gene: TRBJ1-3

CDR3nt: TGTGCCACCAGCAGAGCCGGGAGGACCTACAATGAGCAGTTCTTC
CDR3aa: CATSRAGRTYNEQFF
abundance: -
d_gene: TRBD2
v_gene: TRBV15
j_gene: TRBJ2-1

CDR3nt: TGTGCCAGTAGTCCAAGCGGGAGGGGGTCCTACGAGCAGTACTTC
CDR3aa: CASSPSGRGSYEQYF
abundance: -
d_gene: TRBD2
v_gene: TRBV19
j_gene: TRBJ2-7

CDR3nt: TGTGCCAGCAGTGGACAGGGGGCTGTACGGCAGCCCCAGCATTTT
CDR3aa: CASSGQGAVRQPQHF
abundance: -
d_gene: TRBD1
v_gene: TRBV2
j_gene: TRBJ1-5

CDR3nt: TGTGCCAGCAGACGTTCGACAAATCCTAATGAAAAACTGTTTTTT
CDR3aa: CASRRSTNPNEKLFF
abundance: -
d_gene: -
v_gene: TRBV7-9
j_gene: TRBJ1-4

CDR3nt: TGTGCCAGCAGCAGAAAAACCGCGGACAGGGTGGGAACCTACGAGCAGTACTTC
CDR3aa: CASSRKTADRVGTYEQYF
abundance: -
d_gene: TRBD1
v_gene: TRBV7-9
j_gene: TRBJ2-7

CDR3nt: TGTGCCAGCAGTGGAGAGCGCGGGGTTGGCAATCAGCCCCAGCATTTT
CDR3aa: CASSGERGVGNQPQHF
abundance: -
d_gene: -
v_gene: TRBV6-1
j_gene: TRBJ1-5

CDR3nt: TGTGCCAGCAGGCAGGGGGCTGGGGCCAACGTCCTGACTTTC
CDR3aa: CASRQGAGANVLTF
abundance: once
d_gene: TRBD1
v_gene: TRBV5-5
j_gene: TRBJ2-6

CDR3nt: TGCAGTGCTAGGGGCCTCTACGAGCAGTACTTC
CDR3aa: CSARGLYEQYF
abundance: once
d_gene: -
v_gene: TRBV20-1
j_gene: TRBJ2-7

CDR3nt: TGTGCCTGGGCTGGGACAGGGCCCTACGAGCAGTACTTC
CDR3aa: CAWAGTGPYEQYF
abundance: -
d_gene: TRBD1
v_gene: TRBV30
j_gene: TRBJ2-7

CDR3nt: TGTGCCAGCAACCTGGGGGGGATGTTGAAGCAGTACTTC
CDR3aa: CASNLGGMLKQYF
abundance: -
d_gene: TRBD2
v_gene: TRBV2
j_gene: TRBJ2-7

CDR3nt: TGTGCCAGCAGCCCTAGAGGACAGGGCCAAGAGACCCAGTACTTC
CDR3aa: CASSPRGQGQETQYF
abundance: -
d_gene: TRBD1
v_gene: TRBV11-3
j_gene: TRBJ2-5

CDR3nt: TGTGCCAGCATGCAGGGATTGCAGAACACTGAAGCTTTCTTT
CDR3aa: CASMQGLQNTEAFF
abundance: -
d_gene: -
v_gene: TRBV2
j_gene: TRBJ1-1

CDR3nt: TGTGCCAGCATCCACCGGACTAGCGGGAGCGATGAGCAGTTCTTC
CDR3aa: CASIHRTSGSDEQFF
abundance: -
d_gene: TRBD2
v_gene: TRBV6-6
j_gene: TRBJ2-1

CDR3nt: TGTGCCAGCAGCTATTCGGACAGGAACACTGAAGCTTTCTTT
CDR3aa: CASSYSDRNTEAFF
abundance: -
d_gene: -
v_gene: TRBV9
j_gene: TRBJ1-1